The source of this T cell receptor beta chain is a study of blood T cells in healthy people across ages. Germline V lookup: CDR1 DFQATT, CDR2 SNEGSKA (reference sequence). V was pared by 1 base and J by 0 bases, with 9 bases of the junction left unmatched. The CDR3 sequence is 18 residues long. PCR was performed a second time for 7 to 11 cycles using a sample-barcoded 5' primer and a J-beta primer mix. From the 5' RACE reads, TCRdb called clonotypes with MiXCR, one entry per CDR3 protein. Of over a million distinct CDR3 sequences detected, roughly two fifths appear once; the ten largest clones hold about 4%.

The specimen was blood. The receptor comes from a woman between 18 and 29 years old in good health. V is TRBV20-1 and J is TRBJ2-6, with 7 bases matching TRBD2. The CDR3 spells CSARGRGLTDSGANVLTF. Here the CDR3 DNA reads TGCAGTGCTAGAGGGAGGGGACTAACGGACTCTGGGGCCAACGTCCTGACTTTC.